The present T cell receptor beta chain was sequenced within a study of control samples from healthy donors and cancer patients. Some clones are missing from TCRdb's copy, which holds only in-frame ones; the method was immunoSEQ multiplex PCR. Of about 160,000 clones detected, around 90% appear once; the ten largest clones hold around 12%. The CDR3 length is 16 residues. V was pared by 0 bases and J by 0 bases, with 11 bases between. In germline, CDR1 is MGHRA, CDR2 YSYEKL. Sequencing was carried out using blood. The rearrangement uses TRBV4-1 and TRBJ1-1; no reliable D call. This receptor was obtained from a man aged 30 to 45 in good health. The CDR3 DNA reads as TGCGCCAGCAGCCAAGATCGCGGGCACTTGAACACTGAAGCTTTCTTT. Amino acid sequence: CASSQDRGHLNTEAFF.